One sample yielded the 29 T cell receptor beta chains listed below, sequenced in a study. TCRdb fed the 5' RACE reads into MiXCR, producing one record per CDR3 protein. This table holds 55,000 to 75,000 distinct CDR3 sequences, around 30% found once. The material sequenced was tumor-infiltrating naive CD4+ T cells sorted from the breast tumor. The subset: naive CD4+ T cells, CD4+CD45RA+CD25-. These receptors originate from a female donor with breast cancer.

This clonotype was seen only a few times. V is TRBV24-1 and J is TRBJ2-3; possibly TRBD1 for D (5 bases). The CDR3 sequence is 15 residues long. The V end lost 6 bases, the J end lost 2 bases, and 14 bases lay between the germline ends. Germline V CDR1 and CDR2: KGHDR, SFDVKD. CDR3 sequence: CATSPTATDTDTQYF. The DNA for the CDR3 is TGTGCCACCAGTCCGACCGCGACAGACACAGATACGCAGTATTTT.

This CDR3 reads CASSLGTNEKLFF. CDR3 DNA: TGCGCCAGCAGCTTGGGTACTAATGAAAAACTGTTTTTT. This chain connects TRBV5-1 to TRBJ1-4, with D hard to call. V shed 0 bases and J shed 2 bases, with 2 bases lying between them. The CDR3 consists of 13 residues. The germline CDR1 and CDR2 sequences are SGHRS and YFSETQ.

This clonotype was counted only a few times. This chain joins TRBV5-1 and TRBJ1-1, with D unresolved. V lost 0 bases and J 4 bases, leaving 10 bases between the germline ends. This CDR3 region has 14 residues. Looked up from germline, CDR1 is SGHRS and CDR2 is YFSETQ. The CDR3 region is CASSLAVEGTEAFF. The CDR3, as DNA: TGCGCCAGCAGCTTGGCCGTAGAGGGCACTGAAGCTTTCTTT. Together with reference TRBV5-1 and TRBJ1-1, the CDR3 gives the full variable domain: KAGVTQTPRYLIKTRGQQVTLSCSPISGHRSVSWYQQTPGQGLQFLFEYFSETQRNKGNFPGRFSGRQFSNSRSEMNVSTLELGDSALYLCASSLAVEGTEAFFGQGTRLTVV.

This clonotype was recorded many times. V gene TRBV9 combines with J gene TRBJ2-7, with 10 bases identical to TRBD1. J lost 2 bases, V lost 2 bases, and 4 bases had no gene match. Germline lookup yields CDR1 SGDLS and CDR2 YYNGEE. CDR3 length: 15 residues. The CDR3 is CASSVGTGDTYEQYF. The CDR3, as DNA: TGTGCCAGCAGCGTCGGGACAGGGGACACCTACGAGCAGTACTTC.

This clonotype has just one count. The rearrangement uses TRBV25-1 and TRBJ2-7, with TRBD1 identical over 12 bases. This CDR3 is built from 18 residues. After removal of 4 bases from V and 4 bases from J, the junction contained 14 bases not matched to a gene. Germline loops: CDR1 MGHDK, CDR2 SYGVNS. The CDR3 sequence is CASSVSPLGQGARYEQYF. DNA for the CDR3: TGTGCCAGCAGTGTTTCCCCACTGGGACAGGGGGCGCGTTACGAGCAGTACTTC.

As to this clonotype: In this CDR3 the conserved last residue, phenylalanine or tryptophan, is missing, so a read error is likely. The chain uses TRBV15 and TRBJ1-1; 11 bases are a match to TRBD1. Germline V gene lookup returns CDR1 LNHNV and CDR2 YYDKDF (reference sequence). This CDR3 has 16 residues. J lost 5 bases, V lost 3 bases, and 8 bases had no gene match. CDR3 amino acids: CATSSDRDRGWTEAFC. The CDR3 DNA sequence: TGTGCCACCAGCAGCGACCGGGACAGGGGGTGGACTGAAGCTTTCTGT.

The chain uses TRBV5-1 and TRBJ2-1; perhaps D is TRBD1 or TRBD2 (5 bases each). The CDR3 spans 14 residues. Germline CDR1 SGHRS, CDR2 YFSETQ. V was clipped by 4 bases and J by 5 bases, with 13 bases between them. The CDR3 region is CASSTRRGHNEQFF. The DNA of the CDR3 is TGCGCCAGCAGCACCCGCCGGGGACACAATGAGCAGTTCTTC.

This chain links TRBV2 with TRBJ2-3; D might be TRBD2 (5 bases). V was cut by 8 bases and J by 3 bases, with 12 bases left in between. This CDR3 comprises 13 residues. In germline, CDR1 is SNHLY, CDR2 FYNNEI. CDR3 sequence: CASGGPFTDTQYF. CDR3 nucleotide sequence: TGTGCCAGCGGAGGACCGTTTACAGATACGCAGTATTTT.

Note on this clonotype: One end of the junction varies from germline; a read error may be responsible. The genes are TRBV15 and TRBJ2-7; D is uncertain. Germline V lookup: CDR1 LNHNV, CDR2 YYDKDF (reference sequence). The CDR3 contains 13 residues. The CDR3: CATSRVGPYGQYF. The CDR3 DNA follows: TGTGCCACCAGCAGAGTCGGTCCCTACGGGCAGTACTTC. The full variable domain, rest sourced from reference TRBV15 and TRBJ2-7, is DAMVIQNPRYQVTQFGKPVTLSCSQTLNHNVMYWYQQKSSQAPKLLFHYYDKDFNNEADTPDNFQSRRPNTSFCFLDIRSPGLGDTAMYLCATSRVGPYGQYFGPGTRLTVT.

The chain has TRBV3-1 and TRBJ2-2; 10 nucleotides align to TRBD2. V lost 8 bases and J lost 6; bases outside the gene matches: 6. The CDR3 is 14 amino acids. The germline V gene has CDR1 LGHDT and CDR2 YNNKEL (reference sequence). CDR3 in amino acids: CASRSSGSSGELFF. CDR3 nucleotide sequence: TGTGCCAGCCGGTCTAGCGGGAGCTCCGGGGAGCTGTTTTTT.

This clonotype was recorded at least ten times. This chain uses TRBV12-3 or TRBV12-4 with TRBJ1-1; 9 positions agree with TRBD1. CDR3 length: 15 residues. The V segment lost 6 bases and the J segment 4 bases; nucleotides outside the gene matches: 9. The CDR3, as DNA: TGTGCCAGCAGCACCTCGACAGGGGGTATCACTGAAGCTTTCTTT. Its protein is CASSTSTGGITEAFF.

This clonotype was observed a few times. This chain connects TRBV7-2 to TRBJ2-5, with D maybe TRBD1 (6 bases). Per germline, CDR1 SGHTA and CDR2 FQGNSA. This CDR3 comprises 13 residues. V lost 0 bases and J lost 5, with 7 bases in between. CDR3 DNA: TGTGCCAGCAGCTTAGCTAGGGGGGAGACCCAGTACTTC. Translating it yields CASSLARGETQYF.

In this sample, this clonotype turned up a few times. The gene calls are TRBV7-9 and TRBJ1-2; D gene ambiguous. Germline V gene sequence: CDR1 SEHNR, CDR2 FQNEAQ (reference sequence). CDR3 length: 12 amino acids. V gave up 4 bases and J gave up 8 bases, with 11 bases separating them. In nucleotides, the CDR3 is TGTGCCAGCAGCTCGGGGATGCGGGGCTACACCTTC. This gives the protein CASSSGMRGYTF.

The J gene is TRBJ2-1, the V gene TRBV5-1; tentative D call: TRBD2 (6 bases). V gave up 2 bases and J gave up 1 base, with 16 bases separating them. This CDR3 is built from 17 residues. Per germline, CDR1 SGHRS and CDR2 YFSETQ. In nucleotides, the CDR3 is TGCGCCAGCAGCTTCCCATTTAGCGGCCTATCCTACAATGAGCAGTTCTTC. It yields the protein CASSFPFSGLSYNEQFF.

The V gene is TRBV28, the J gene TRBJ2-7; D is possibly TRBD2 (5 bases). Trimming left V 6 bases short and J 3 bases short, with 12 bases between. In germline, CDR1 is MDHEN, CDR2 SYDVKM. The CDR3 covers 13 residues. The CDR3 region is CASRKRNSYEQYF. The CDR3 nucleotides are TGTGCCAGCAGAAAGCGGAATAGCTACGAGCAGTACTTC.

As regards this clonotype: An end of the junction differs from the germline gene, which may be a read error. This rearrangement joins TRBV12-3 or TRBV12-4 to TRBJ2-2; no firm D call. This CDR3 is 16 amino acids long. CDR3 sequence (DNA): TGTGCCAGCGGTTTTGGGGATTTGGCAGTGACCGGGGAGCTGTTTTTT. Protein product: CASGFGDLAVTGELFF.

The CDR3 region is CSALERGLETQYF. The CDR3 nucleotides read TGCAGTGCTTTAGAACGGGGTTTAGAGACCCAGTACTTC. This chain joins TRBV20-1 and TRBJ2-5; a weak D match, TRBD2 (5 bases). Germline CDR1 reads DFQATT; CDR2 reads SNEGSKA (reference sequence). V was pared by 5 bases and J by 4 bases, with 14 bases between. The CDR3 covers 13 residues.

The chain joins TRBV7-3 to TRBJ2-1; D possibly corresponds to TRBD2 (6 bases). CDR3 length: 17 amino acids. From germline, CDR1 is SGHTA and CDR2 FQGTGA. Trimming took 1 base from V and 3 from J, leaving 16 bases between them. The CDR3 region has the DNA TGTGCCAGCAGCTTAATGGGGAACAGGAGGGGCTACAATGAGCAGTTCTTC. As protein: CASSLMGNRRGYNEQFF.

This clonotype was counted only a few times. The chain couples TRBV7-8 to TRBJ1-6; possible D gene TRBD1, 6 bases. V was shortened by 1 base and J by 13 bases, with 11 bases between the two germline ends. This CDR3 spans 13 amino acids. CDR1 and CDR2 (germline): SGHVS, FQNEAQ. The CDR3, as DNA: TGTGCCAGCAGCTTAGGGGACACCGGGCCCCTCCACTTT. Translated: CASSLGDTGPLHF.

The sample holds many counts of this clonotype. The chain links TRBV6-2 or TRBV6-3 to TRBJ2-7; no firm D call. V was clipped by 9 bases and J by 5 bases, with 11 bases between them. The CDR3 consists of 11 residues. Germline CDR1 and CDR2: MNHEY and SVGEGT. The CDR3 DNA is TGTGCCAGTAAAGGAGATAACGAGCAGTACTTC. Translating gives CASKGDNEQYF.

As for this clonotype: A much bigger clone sits one base away, suggesting this may be a read error. V usage is TRBV29-1 and J usage is TRBJ2-7, with D maybe TRBD2 (7 bases). Germline V gene sequence: CDR1 SQVTM, CDR2 ANQGSEA. Deletions cut 7 bases from V and 0 bases from J, with 22 bases between. This CDR3 spans 16 amino acids. Here the CDR3 DNA reads TGCAGCGCCGAGGGGGGAGCGGGACTCCCCTCCTACGAGCAGTACTTC. Translated, it gives CSAEGGAGLPSYEQYF.

This clonotype came up a few times. J is TRBJ2-1 and V is TRBV20-1; TRBD2 matches at 10 bases. This CDR3 comprises 16 residues. The V and J ends lost 2 bases and 0 bases, in that order; junction bases with no gene match: 4. Germline lookup yields CDR1 DFQATT and CDR2 SNEGSKA (reference sequence). The CDR3 DNA is TGCAGTGCTAGACAGTCTAGCGGGGGCTCCTACAATGAGCAGTTCTTC. Translating it yields CSARQSSGGSYNEQFF.

The CDR3: CASSSQPPGQGDLAHGYTF. The CDR3, as DNA: TGCGCCAGCAGCTCGCAACCTCCGGGACAGGGGGATCTGGCGCATGGCTACACCTTC. The chain couples TRBV5-1 to TRBJ1-2, with 11 positions matching TRBD1. Germline CDR1 SGHRS, CDR2 YFSETQ. V dropped 3 bases and J dropped 6; count of bases not matched to a gene: 19. This CDR3 contains 19 residues.

CDR3 in DNA: TGTGCCAGCAGCTTAGAGGGAAACATTCAGTACTTC. Its translation: CASSLEGNIQYF. The chain joins TRBV7-9 to TRBJ2-4, with no clear D. The germline V and J ends were trimmed by 1 base and 6 bases, with 4 bases remaining between them. The CDR3 contains 12 residues. CDR1 is SEHNR, CDR2 FQNEAQ, per germline (reference sequence).

V and J are TRBV7-2 and TRBJ2-1; either TRBD1 or TRBD2 may fit D (5 bases each). From germline, CDR1 is SGHTA and CDR2 FQGNSA. The CDR3 has 12 residues. The ends were cut back, 5 bases at V and 11 bases at J, with 13 bases in the middle. The CDR3 sequence is CASSPPGGQQFF. The DNA for the CDR3 is TGTGCCAGCAGCCCCCCTGGGGGTCAGCAGTTCTTC.

This clonotype showed up many times. V is TRBV4-2 and J is TRBJ1-2; 9 positions match TRBD1. The germline V gene has CDR1 LGHNA and CDR2 YNFKEQ. The CDR3 length is 15 residues. Germline trimming cut 0 bases from V and 2 bases from J; bases unmatched to any gene: 1. As DNA, the CDR3 is TGTGCCAGCAGCCAAGAGACAGGGGGGAACTATGGCTACACCTTC. The encoded protein is CASSQETGGNYGYTF.

The chain joins TRBV29-1 to TRBJ1-1; D remains unclear. From germline, CDR1 is SQVTM and CDR2 ANQGSEA. The V end was cut by 5 bases, the J end by 1 base, with 11 bases between. There are 13 residues in the CDR3. CDR3: CSVRNYRNTEAFF. In DNA, the CDR3 is TGCAGCGTTAGGAATTACAGGAACACTGAAGCTTTCTTT.

This clonotype was found a few times. The genes are TRBV7-9 and TRBJ2-1; D unresolved. Trimming removed 4 bases at V and 6 bases at J, with 13 bases between. This CDR3 contains 14 residues. Germline CDR1 SEHNR, CDR2 FQNEAQ (reference sequence). The CDR3 spells CASSSTIGINEQFF. The CDR3 nucleotides read TGTGCCAGCAGCTCTACGATTGGAATCAATGAGCAGTTCTTC. Together with reference TRBV7-9 and TRBJ2-1, the CDR3 gives the full variable domain: DTGVSQNPRHKITKRGQNVTFRCDPISEHNRLYWYRQTLGQGPEFLTYFQNEAQLEKSRLLSDRFSAERPKGSFSTLEIQRTEQGDSAMYLCASSSTIGINEQFFGPGTRLTVL.

The chain combines TRBV7-2 with TRBJ2-1; 7 bases line up with TRBD1. From germline, CDR1 is SGHTA and CDR2 FQGNSA. Germline trimming cut 5 bases from V and 3 bases from J; bases unmatched to any gene: 4. There are 14 residues in the CDR3. CDR3 loop: CASSTGQIYNEQFF. Here the CDR3 DNA reads TGTGCCAGCAGCACGGGACAGATCTACAATGAGCAGTTCTTC.